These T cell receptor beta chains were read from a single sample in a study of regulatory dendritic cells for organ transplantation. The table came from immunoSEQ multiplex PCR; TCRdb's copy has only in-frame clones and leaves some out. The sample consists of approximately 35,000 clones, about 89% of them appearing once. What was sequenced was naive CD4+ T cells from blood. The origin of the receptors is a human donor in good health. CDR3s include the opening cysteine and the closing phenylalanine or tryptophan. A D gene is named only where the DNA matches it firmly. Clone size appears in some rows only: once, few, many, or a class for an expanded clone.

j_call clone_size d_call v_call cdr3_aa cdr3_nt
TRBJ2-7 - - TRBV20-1 CSAAYRYEQYF TGCAGTGCTGCTTATCGCTACGAGCAGTACTTC
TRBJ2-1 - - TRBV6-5 CASSYGQISYNEQFF TGTGCCAGCAGTTACGGGCAGATCTCCTACAATGAGCAGTTCTTC
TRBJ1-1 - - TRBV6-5 CASSYGGDVTEAFF TGTGCCAGCAGTTACGGGGGGGATGTAACTGAAGCTTTCTTT
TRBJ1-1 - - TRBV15 CATRRDRTWGAFF TGTGCCACCAGGAGAGATCGGACGTGGGGAGCTTTCTTT
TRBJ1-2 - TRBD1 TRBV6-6 CASSRGTGGFGYTF TGTGCCAGCAGTAGAGGGACAGGGGGCTTCGGCTACACCTTC
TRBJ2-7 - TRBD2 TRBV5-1 CASSLTSGSTYEQYF TGCGCCAGCAGTTTGACTAGCGGGAGTACCTACGAGCAGTACTTC
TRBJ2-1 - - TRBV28 CATGLAAYNEQFF TGTGCCACCGGACTCGCCGCCTACAATGAGCAGTTCTTC
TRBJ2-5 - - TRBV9 CASSPSGDTNQETQYF TGTGCCAGCAGCCCCTCGGGGGACACCAACCAAGAGACCCAGTACTTC
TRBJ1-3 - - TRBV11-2 CASTQTSVKGNTIYF TGTGCCAGCACCCAGACCAGCGTTAAAGGGAACACCATATATTTT
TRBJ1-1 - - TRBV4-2 CASSLTTAAGRRNTEAFF TGTGCCAGCAGCCTTACAACCGCGGCGGGCAGACGGAACACTGAAGCTTTCTTT
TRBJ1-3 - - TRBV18 CASSLGTGNSGNTIYF TGTGCCAGCTCACTTGGGACGGGAAACTCTGGAAACACCATATATTTT
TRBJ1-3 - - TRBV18 CASSTGSSGNTIYF TGTGCCAGCTCAACAGGGTCCTCTGGAAACACCATATATTTT
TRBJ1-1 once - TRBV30 CAWDRGTEAFF TGTGCCTGGGACCGGGGGACTGAAGCTTTCTTT
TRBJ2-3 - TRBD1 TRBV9 CASSPGGRDVKYF TGTGCCAGCAGCCCAGGGGGCAGGGATGTCAAGTATTTT
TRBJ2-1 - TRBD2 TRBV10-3 CAISEASAGGYNEQFF TGTGCCATCAGTGAAGCGTCAGCGGGAGGCTACAATGAGCAGTTCTTC
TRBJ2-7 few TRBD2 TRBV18 CASSPGLAGGSYEQYF TGTGCCAGCTCACCCGGACTAGCGGGAGGTTCCTACGAGCAGTACTTC
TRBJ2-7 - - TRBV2 CASSVELEGYEQYF TGTGCCAGCAGTGTGGAGTTAGAGGGTTACGAGCAGTACTTC
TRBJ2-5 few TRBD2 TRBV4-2 CASSHGGLAGVGETQYF TGTGCCAGCAGCCATGGGGGACTAGCGGGAGTGGGGGAGACCCAGTACTTC
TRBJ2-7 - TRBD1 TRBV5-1 CASSTDRARAYEQYF TGCGCCAGCAGCACCGACAGGGCTAGGGCCTACGAGCAGTACTTC
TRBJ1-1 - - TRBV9 CASSVRGDTEAFF TGTGCCAGCAGCGTCAGGGGAGACACTGAAGCTTTCTTT
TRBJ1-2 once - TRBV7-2 CASSYSPRARYQNYGYTF TGTGCCAGCAGCTATTCTCCCCGGGCCCGATACCAGAACTATGGCTACACCTTC
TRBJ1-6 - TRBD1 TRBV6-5 CASSRDRENSPLHF TGTGCCAGCAGTCGGGACAGGGAAAATTCACCCCTCCACTTT
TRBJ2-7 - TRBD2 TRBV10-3 CAISARLAGAGEQYF TGTGCCATCAGTGCAAGGCTAGCGGGAGCGGGGGAGCAGTACTTC
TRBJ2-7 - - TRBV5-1 CASSRASRLGDYEQYF TGCGCCAGCAGCCGGGCCTCTCGACTGGGAGACTACGAGCAGTACTTC
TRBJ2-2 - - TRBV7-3 CASSLTSSSFYGELFF TGTGCCAGCAGCTTAACTTCGTCCTCGTTTTACGGGGAGCTGTTTTTT
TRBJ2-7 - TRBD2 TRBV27 CASRSLGPGTLADSYEQYF TGTGCCAGCAGAAGTCTGGGCCCAGGAACCCTAGCGGACTCCTACGAGCAGTACTTC
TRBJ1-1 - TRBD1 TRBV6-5 CASSSGGGTEAFF TGTGCCAGCAGTTCAGGGGGAGGCACTGAAGCTTTCTTT
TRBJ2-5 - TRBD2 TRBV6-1 CASRTSGRQETQYF TGTGCCAGCAGGACTAGCGGGAGACAAGAGACCCAGTACTTC
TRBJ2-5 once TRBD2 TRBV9 CASSVGLAVGEETQYF TGTGCCAGCAGCGTAGGGCTAGCGGTCGGTGAGGAGACCCAGTACTTC
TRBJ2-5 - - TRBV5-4 CASSYGGTQRETQYF TGTGCCAGCAGCTATGGTGGGACCCAGCGAGAGACCCAGTACTTC
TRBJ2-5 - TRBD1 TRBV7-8 CASSLGDRGGQETQYF TGTGCCAGCAGCTTAGGGGACAGGGGGGGACAAGAGACCCAGTACTTC
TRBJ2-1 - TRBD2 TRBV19 CASSVGRDYNEQFF TGTGCCAGTAGTGTCGGGAGGGACTACAATGAGCAGTTCTTC
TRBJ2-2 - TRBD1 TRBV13 CASSSDRFWSTGELFF TGTGCCAGCAGCTCGGACAGGTTTTGGAGCACCGGGGAGCTGTTTTTT
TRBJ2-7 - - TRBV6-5 CASSYNPRTNEQYF TGTGCCAGCAGTTACAATCCAAGGACAAACGAGCAGTACTTC
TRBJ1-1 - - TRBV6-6 CASTHPDEGNTEAFF TGTGCCAGCACCCACCCGGACGAGGGCAACACTGAAGCTTTCTTT
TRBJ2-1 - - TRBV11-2 CASSNSRGTEQFF TGTGCCAGCAGCAACTCGCGGGGTACTGAGCAGTTCTTC
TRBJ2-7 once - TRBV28 CASSLPGRSRYEQYF TGTGCCAGCAGTTTGCCGGGGCGATCCCGCTACGAGCAGTACTTC
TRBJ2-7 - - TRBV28 CASSSRRVGSYEQYF TGTGCCAGCAGTTCGAGGCGGGTGGGGTCCTACGAGCAGTACTTC
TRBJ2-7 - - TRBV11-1 CASSPPLTSGEQYF TGTGCCAGCAGTCCACCTTTGACGAGCGGTGAGCAGTACTTC
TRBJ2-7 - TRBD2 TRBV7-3 CASSSSGLAGNYEQYF TGTGCCAGCAGTTCTAGTGGACTAGCGGGGAACTACGAGCAGTACTTC
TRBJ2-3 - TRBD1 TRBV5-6 CASSLFRTGGTDTQYF TGTGCCAGCAGCTTGTTCCGGACAGGGGGGACAGATACGCAGTATTTT
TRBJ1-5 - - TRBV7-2 CASSLSGGGQPQHF TGTGCCAGCAGCTTAAGTGGGGGAGGACAGCCCCAGCATTTT
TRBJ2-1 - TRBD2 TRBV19 CASTSGIYNEQFF TGTGCCAGTACTAGCGGGATCTACAATGAGCAGTTCTTC
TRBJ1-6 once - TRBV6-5 CASSRQGNSPLHF TGTGCCAGCAGTCGGCAGGGTAATTCACCCCTCCACTTT
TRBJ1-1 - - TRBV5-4 CASSLYSRGNTEAFF TGTGCCAGCAGCTTGTATTCTCGGGGAAACACTGAAGCTTTCTTT
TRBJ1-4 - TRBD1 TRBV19 CASSFRQGTNEKLFF TGTGCCAGTAGTTTCCGACAGGGAACTAATGAAAAACTGTTTTTT
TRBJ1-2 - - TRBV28 CASSLSVSGYTF TGTGCCAGCAGTTTATCAGTGTCGGGCTACACCTTC
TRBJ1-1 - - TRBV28 CASSLRGFEAFF TGTGCCAGCAGTTTGCGCGGTTTTGAAGCTTTCTTT
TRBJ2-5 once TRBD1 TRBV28 CASSDTGVWETQYF TGTGCCAGCAGTGATACAGGGGTTTGGGAGACCCAGTACTTC
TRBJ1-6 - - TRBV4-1 CASSRPLTPLHF TGCGCCAGCAGCCGCCCCCTAACACCCCTCCACTTT
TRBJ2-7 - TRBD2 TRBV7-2 CASSPRREARREQYF TGTGCCAGCAGCCCTAGGCGGGAGGCCCGGAGAGAGCAGTACTTC